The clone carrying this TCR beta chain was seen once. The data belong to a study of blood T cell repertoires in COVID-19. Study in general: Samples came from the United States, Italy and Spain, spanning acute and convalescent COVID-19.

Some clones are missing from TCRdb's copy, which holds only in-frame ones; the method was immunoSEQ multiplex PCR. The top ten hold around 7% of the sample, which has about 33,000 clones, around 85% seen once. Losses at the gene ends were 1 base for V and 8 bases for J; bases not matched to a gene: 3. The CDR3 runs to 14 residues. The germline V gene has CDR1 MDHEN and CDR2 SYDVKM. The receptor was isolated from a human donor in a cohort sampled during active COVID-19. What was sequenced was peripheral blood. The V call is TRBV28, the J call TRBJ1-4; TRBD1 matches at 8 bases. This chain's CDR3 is CASSLSGGGEKLFF. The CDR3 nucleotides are TGTGCCAGCAGTTTATCAGGGGGCGGGGAAAAACTGTTTTTT.